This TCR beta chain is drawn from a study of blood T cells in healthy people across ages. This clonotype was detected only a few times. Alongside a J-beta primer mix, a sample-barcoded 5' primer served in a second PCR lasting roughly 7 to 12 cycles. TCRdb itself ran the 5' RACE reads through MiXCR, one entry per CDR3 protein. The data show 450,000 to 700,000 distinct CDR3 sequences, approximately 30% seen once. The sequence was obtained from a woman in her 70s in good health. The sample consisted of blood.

The CDR3 spells CASSPPLRGAGANVLTF. DNA of the CDR3: TGTGCCAGCAGCCCCCCGTTGAGGGGGGCTGGGGCCAACGTCCTGACTTTC. The chain couples TRBV4-2 to TRBJ2-6; D assignment may be TRBD1 or TRBD2 (6 bases each). CDR3 length: 17 amino acids. Trimming cost V 4 bases and J 2 bases, with 15 bases left between them. CDR1 is LGHNA and CDR2 is YNFKEQ in the germline V gene.